The text below deals with one T cell receptor (beta chain). V shed 1 base and J 4 bases; nucleotides not matched to a gene: 3. The CDR3 spans 14 residues. Germline loops: CDR1 SGHAT, CDR2 FQNNGV. In the authors' workflow: By means of reference gene primer amplification, nucleated cell counts were estimated. Sequencing used immunoSEQ multiplex PCR; TCRdb keeps in-frame clones, though not all of them. That table is the source of V, J and clone size, and D and trimming were worked out from the DNA. Of about 310,000 clones in the sample, around 87% are singletons; the top ten hold over 1%. These data are taken from a study of blood T cell repertoires in COVID-19. About the research overall: Acute and convalescent COVID-19 samples came from the United States, Italy and Spain. Nucleic acid was either cDNA or gDNA, and it came from T cells, B-cell-depleted T cells, or PBMCs.

Sample: peripheral blood. V usage is TRBV11-2 and J usage is TRBJ2-5; TRBD1 aligns across 7 bases. The TCR was taken from a man in his sixties or seventies with acute or convalescent COVID-19. CDR3 region: CASSLVAGGETQYF. The CDR3 DNA follows: TGTGCCAGCAGCTTAGTTGCAGGGGGAGAGACCCAGTACTTC.